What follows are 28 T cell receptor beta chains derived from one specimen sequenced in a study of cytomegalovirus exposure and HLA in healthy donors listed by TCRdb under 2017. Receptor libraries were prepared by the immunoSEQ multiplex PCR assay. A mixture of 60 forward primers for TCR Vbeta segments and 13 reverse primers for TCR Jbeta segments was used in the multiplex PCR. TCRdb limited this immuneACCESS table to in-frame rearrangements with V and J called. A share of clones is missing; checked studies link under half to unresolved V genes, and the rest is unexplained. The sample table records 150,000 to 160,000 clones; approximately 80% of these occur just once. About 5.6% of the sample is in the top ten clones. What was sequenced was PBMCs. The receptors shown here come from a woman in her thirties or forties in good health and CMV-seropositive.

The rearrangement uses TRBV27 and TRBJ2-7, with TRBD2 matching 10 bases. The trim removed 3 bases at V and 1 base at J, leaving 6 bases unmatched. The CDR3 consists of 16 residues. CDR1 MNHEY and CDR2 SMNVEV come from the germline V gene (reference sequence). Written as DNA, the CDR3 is TGTGCCAGCAGTTTGAGGACTAGCGGTAGGTCCTACGAGCAGTACTTC. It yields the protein CASSLRTSGRSYEQYF.

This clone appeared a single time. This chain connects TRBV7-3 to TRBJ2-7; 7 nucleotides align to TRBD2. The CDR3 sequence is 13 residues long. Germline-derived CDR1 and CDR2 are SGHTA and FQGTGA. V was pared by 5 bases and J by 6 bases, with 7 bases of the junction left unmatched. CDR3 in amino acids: CASSPTSGGEQYF. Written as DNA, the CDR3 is TGTGCCAGCAGCCCAACCTCGGGGGGCGAGCAGTACTTC.

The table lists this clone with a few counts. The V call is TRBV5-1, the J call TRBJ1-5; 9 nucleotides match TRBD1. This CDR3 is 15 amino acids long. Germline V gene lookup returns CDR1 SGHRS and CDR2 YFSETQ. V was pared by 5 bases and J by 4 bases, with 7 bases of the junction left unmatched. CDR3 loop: CASRAGTGSNQPQHF. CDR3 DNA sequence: TGCGCCAGCAGGGCCGGGACAGGGTCTAATCAGCCCCAGCATTTT.

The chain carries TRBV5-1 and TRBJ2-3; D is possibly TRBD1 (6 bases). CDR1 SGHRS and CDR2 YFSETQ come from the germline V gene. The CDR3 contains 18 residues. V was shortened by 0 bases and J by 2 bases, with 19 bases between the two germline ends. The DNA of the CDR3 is TGCGCCAGCAGCTTGGCGTCAGGGAGTACGGGACACACAGATACGCAGTATTTT. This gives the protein CASSLASGSTGHTDTQYF.

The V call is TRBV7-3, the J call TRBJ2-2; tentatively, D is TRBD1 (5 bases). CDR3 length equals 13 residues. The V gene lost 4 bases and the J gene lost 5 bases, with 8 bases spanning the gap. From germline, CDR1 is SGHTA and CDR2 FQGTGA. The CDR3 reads CASSSQGTGELFF. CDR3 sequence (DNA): TGTGCCAGCAGCTCCCAGGGTACCGGGGAGCTGTTTTTT.

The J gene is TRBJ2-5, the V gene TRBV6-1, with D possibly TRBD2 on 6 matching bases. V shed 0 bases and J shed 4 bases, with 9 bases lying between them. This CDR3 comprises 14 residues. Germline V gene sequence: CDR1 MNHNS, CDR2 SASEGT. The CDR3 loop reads CASSEARGPETQYF. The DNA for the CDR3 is TGTGCCAGCAGTGAAGCGCGGGGCCCAGAGACCCAGTACTTC.

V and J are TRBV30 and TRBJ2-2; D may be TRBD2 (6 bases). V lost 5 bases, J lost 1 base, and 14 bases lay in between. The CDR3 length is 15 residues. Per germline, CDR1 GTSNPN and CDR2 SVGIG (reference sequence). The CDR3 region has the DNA TGTGCCTGGGGGGGGATAGTAGGGAACACCGGGGAGCTGTTTTTT. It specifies CAWGGIVGNTGELFF.

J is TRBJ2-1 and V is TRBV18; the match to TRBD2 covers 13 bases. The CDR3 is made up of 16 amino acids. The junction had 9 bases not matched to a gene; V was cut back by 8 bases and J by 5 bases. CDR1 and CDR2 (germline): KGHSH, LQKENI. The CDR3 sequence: CASTPSGTSGNNEQFF. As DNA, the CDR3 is TGTGCCAGCACTCCTTCCGGGACTAGCGGGAACAATGAGCAGTTCTTC.

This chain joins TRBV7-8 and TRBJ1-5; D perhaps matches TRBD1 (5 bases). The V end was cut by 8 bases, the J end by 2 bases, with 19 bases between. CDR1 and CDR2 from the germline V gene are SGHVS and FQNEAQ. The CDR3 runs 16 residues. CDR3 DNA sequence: TGTGCCAGCGGTTATGGGACTGCTCAAGGCAATCAGCCCCAGCATTTT. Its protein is CASGYGTAQGNQPQHF.

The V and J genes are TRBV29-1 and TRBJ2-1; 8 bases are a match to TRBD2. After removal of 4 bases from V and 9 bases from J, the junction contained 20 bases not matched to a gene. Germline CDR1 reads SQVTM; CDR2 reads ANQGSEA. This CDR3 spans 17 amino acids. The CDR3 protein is CSVANPKSSGSWGEQFF. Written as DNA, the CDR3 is TGCAGCGTTGCGAACCCGAAAAGCAGCGGGAGCTGGGGTGAGCAGTTCTTC.

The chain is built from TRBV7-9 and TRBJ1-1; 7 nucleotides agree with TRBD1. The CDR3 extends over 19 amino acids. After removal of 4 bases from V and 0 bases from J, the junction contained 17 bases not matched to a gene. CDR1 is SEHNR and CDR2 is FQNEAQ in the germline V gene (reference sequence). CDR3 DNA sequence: TGTGCCAGCAGCTCCCGTCGTCTTACATACAGGGGCATGAACACTGAAGCTTTCTTT. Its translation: CASSSRRLTYRGMNTEAFF.

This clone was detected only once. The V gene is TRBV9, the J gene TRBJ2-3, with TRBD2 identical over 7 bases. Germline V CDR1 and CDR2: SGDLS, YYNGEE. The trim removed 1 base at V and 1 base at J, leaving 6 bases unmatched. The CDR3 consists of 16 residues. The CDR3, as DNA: TGTGCCAGCAGCGTAATAGCGGGCCTCGGCACAGATACGCAGTATTTT. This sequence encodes CASSVIAGLGTDTQYF.

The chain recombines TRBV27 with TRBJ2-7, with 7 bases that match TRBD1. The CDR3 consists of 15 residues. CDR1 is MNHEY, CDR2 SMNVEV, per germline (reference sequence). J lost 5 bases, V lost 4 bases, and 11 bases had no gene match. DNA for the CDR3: TGTGCCAGCAGTTCCACCGCGACAGGGAACAACGAGCAGTACTTC. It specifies CASSSTATGNNEQYF.

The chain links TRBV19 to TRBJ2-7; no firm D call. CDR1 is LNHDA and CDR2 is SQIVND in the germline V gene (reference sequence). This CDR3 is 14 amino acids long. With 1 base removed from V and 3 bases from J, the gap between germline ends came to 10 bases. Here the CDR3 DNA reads TGTGCCAGTAGTATAGTGGCCAGCGACTACGAGCAGTACTTC. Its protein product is CASSIVASDYEQYF.

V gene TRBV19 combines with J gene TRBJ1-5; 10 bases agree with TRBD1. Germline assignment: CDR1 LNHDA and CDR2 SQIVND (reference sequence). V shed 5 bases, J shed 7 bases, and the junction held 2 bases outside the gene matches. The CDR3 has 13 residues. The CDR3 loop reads CASSADRGQPQHF. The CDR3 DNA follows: TGTGCCAGTAGTGCGGACAGGGGGCAGCCCCAGCATTTT.

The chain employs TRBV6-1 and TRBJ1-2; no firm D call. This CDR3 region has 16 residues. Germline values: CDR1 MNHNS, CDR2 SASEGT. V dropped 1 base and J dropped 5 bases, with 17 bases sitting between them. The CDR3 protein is CASSEVARSVRYGYTF. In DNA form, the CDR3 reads TGTGCCAGCAGTGAAGTCGCCAGGTCGGTTAGGTATGGCTACACCTTC.

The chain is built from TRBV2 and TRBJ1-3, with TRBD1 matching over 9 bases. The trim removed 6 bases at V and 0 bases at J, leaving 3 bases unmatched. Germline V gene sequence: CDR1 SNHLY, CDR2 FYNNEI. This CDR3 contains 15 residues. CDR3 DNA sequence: TGTGCCAGCAGCGGGGACAGGGCCTCTGGAAACACCATATATTTT. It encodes CASSGDRASGNTIYF. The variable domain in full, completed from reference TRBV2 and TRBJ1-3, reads EPEVTQTPSHQVTQMGQEVILRCVPISNHLYFYWYRQILGQKVEFLVSFYNNEISEKSEIFDDQFSVERPDGSNFTLKIRSTKLEDSAMYFCASSGDRASGNTIYFGEGSWLTVV.

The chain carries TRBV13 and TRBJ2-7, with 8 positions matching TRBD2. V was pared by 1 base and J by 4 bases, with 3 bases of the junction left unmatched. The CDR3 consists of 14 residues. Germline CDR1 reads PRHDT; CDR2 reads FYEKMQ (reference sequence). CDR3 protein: CASSLAGGPYEQYF. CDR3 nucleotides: TGTGCCAGCAGCTTAGCGGGAGGGCCGTACGAGCAGTACTTC.

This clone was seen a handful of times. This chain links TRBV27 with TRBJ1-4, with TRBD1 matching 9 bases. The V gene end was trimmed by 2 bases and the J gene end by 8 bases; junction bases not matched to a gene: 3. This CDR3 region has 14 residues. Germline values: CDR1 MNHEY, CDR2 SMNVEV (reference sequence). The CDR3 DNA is TGTGCCAGCAGTTTAGGGACAGGGAACGAAAAACTGTTTTTT. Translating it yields CASSLGTGNEKLFF.

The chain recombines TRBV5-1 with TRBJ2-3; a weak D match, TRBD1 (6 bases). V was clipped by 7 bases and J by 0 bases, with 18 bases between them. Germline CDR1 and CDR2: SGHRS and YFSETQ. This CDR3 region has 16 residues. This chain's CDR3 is CASRRGGDPSTDTQYF. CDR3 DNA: TGCGCCAGCCGCCGTGGGGGCGATCCTAGCACAGATACGCAGTATTTT.

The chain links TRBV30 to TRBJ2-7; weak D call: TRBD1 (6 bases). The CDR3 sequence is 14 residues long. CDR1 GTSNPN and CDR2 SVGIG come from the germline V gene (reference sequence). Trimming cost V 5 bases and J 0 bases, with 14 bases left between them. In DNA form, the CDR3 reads TGTGCCTGGCGACGAAGGGGGTTCTCCTACGAGCAGTACTTC. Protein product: CAWRRRGFSYEQYF.

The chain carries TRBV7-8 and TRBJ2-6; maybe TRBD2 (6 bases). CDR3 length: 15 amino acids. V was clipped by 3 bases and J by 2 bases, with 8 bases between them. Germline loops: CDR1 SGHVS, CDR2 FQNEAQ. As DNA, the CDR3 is TGTGCCAGCAGCTTGCGGGGTACTGGGGCCAACGTCCTGACTTTC. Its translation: CASSLRGTGANVLTF.

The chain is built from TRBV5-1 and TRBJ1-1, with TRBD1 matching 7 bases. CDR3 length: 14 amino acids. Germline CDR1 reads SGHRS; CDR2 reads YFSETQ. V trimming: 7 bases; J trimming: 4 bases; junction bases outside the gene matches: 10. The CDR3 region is CASARDRAGTEAFF. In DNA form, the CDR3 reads TGCGCCAGCGCCAGAGACAGGGCAGGCACTGAAGCTTTCTTT. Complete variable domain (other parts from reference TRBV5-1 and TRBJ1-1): KAGVTQTPRYLIKTRGQQVTLSCSPISGHRSVSWYQQTPGQGLQFLFEYFSETQRNKGNFPGRFSGRQFSNSRSEMNVSTLELGDSALYLCASARDRAGTEAFFGQGTRLTVV.

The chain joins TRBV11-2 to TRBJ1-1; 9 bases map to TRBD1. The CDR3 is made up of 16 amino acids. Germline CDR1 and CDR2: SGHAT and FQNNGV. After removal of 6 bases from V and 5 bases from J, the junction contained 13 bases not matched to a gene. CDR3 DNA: TGTGCCAGCAGTCCGGGACAGGGCTGGGGGAGGACTGAAGCTTTCTTT. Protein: CASSPGQGWGRTEAFF.

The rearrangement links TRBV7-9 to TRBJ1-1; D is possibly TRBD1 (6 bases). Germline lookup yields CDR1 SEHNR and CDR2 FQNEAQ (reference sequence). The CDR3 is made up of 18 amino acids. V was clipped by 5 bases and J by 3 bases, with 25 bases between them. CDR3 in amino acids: CASSPSWGRLRGDTEAFF. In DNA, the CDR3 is TGTGCCAGCAGCCCCTCGTGGGGGCGGCTGCGGGGGGACACTGAAGCTTTCTTT.

CDR3 nucleotide sequence: TGTGCCAGCCGCTTAAGGCGGACTAGCGGGAGGCAGGGGGCCTCCTACGAGCAGTACTTC. It yields the protein CASRLRRTSGRQGASYEQYF. The chain is built from TRBV27 and TRBJ2-7; 14 bases fit TRBD2. CDR1 is MNHEY, CDR2 SMNVEV, per germline (reference sequence). The CDR3 consists of 20 residues. The J segment lost 0 bases and the V segment lost 8 bases, leaving 18 bases of the junction unmatched.

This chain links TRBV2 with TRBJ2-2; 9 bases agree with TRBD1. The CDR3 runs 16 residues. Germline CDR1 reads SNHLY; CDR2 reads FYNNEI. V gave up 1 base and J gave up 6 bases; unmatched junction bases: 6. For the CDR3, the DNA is TGTGCCAGCAGTGAAGTACCACAGGGGGCTGCCGGGGAGCTGTTTTTT. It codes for CASSEVPQGAAGELFF.

CDR3 bases: TGTGCCAGCAGTTTTTGGGGGAGGGCTGAAGCTTTCTTT. As protein: CASSFWGRAEAFF. The chain carries TRBV27 and TRBJ1-1; D might be TRBD1 (5 bases). V dropped 3 bases and J dropped 6 bases, with 11 bases sitting between them. CDR3 length equals 13 residues. CDR1 and CDR2 (germline): MNHEY, SMNVEV (reference sequence).